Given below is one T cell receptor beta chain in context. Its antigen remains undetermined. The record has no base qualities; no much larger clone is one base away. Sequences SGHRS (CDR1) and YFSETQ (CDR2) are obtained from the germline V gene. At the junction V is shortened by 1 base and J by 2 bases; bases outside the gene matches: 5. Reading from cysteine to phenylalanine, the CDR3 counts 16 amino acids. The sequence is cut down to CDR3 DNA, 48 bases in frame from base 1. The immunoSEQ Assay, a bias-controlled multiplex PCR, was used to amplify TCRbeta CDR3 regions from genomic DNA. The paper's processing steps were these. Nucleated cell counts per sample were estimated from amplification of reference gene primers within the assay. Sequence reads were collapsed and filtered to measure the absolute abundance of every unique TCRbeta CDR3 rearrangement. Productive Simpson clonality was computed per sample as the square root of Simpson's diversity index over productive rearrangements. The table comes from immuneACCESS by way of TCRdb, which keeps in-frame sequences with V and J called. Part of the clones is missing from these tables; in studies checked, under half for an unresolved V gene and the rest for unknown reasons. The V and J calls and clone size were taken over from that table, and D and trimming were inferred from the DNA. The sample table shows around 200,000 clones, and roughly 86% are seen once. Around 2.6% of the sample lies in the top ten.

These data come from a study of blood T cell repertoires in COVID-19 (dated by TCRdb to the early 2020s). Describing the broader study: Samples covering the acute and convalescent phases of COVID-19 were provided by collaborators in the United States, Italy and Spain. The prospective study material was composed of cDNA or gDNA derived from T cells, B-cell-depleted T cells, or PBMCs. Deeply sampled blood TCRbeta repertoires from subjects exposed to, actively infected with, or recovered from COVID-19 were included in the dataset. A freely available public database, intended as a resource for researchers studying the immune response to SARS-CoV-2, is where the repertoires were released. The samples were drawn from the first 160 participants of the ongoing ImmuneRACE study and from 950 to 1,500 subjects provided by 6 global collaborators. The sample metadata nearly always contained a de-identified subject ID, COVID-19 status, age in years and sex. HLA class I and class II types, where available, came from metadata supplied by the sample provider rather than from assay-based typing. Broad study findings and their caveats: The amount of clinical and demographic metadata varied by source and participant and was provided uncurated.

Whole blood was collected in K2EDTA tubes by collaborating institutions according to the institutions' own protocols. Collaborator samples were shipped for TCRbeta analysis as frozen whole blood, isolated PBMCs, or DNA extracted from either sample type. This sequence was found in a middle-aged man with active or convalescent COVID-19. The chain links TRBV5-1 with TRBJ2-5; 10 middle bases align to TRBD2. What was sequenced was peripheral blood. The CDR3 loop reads CASSLSLAGLQETQYF. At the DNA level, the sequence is TGCGCCAGCAGCTTGTCACTAGCGGGGCTACAAGAGACCCAGTACTTC.